This TCR beta chain emerged from a study of T cells in Graves' hyperthyroidism and ophthalmopathy (dated by TCRdb to the late 2010s). Looking at the study overall: Peripheral blood was sampled at the time of initial diagnosis, prior to any treatment. TCR V-J signatures able to tell the groups apart were searched for in a discovery cohort of around 95 patients, of whom fewer than 45 had Graves' ophthalmopathy and about 55 had stable Graves' hyperthyroidism. Whether ophthalmopathy could be predicted prospectively was tested in an independent validation cohort made up of 18 hyperthyroidism patients plus 17 patients who later progressed to ophthalmopathy. The roughly 90 discovery patients were divided at random into training and test sets in a 7:3 ratio. Thyroid tissue and blood T-cell repertoires from over 5 Graves' hyperthyroidism patients were also compared in the study. Following sampling, methimazole starting at 30 mg daily was given to hyperthyroidism patients, and high-dose intravenous methylprednisolone was given to ophthalmopathy patients. TCR Vbeta CDR3 sequencing of approximately 140 peripheral blood samples (more than 40 ophthalmopathy, 75 to 85 hyperthyroidism and approximately 17 progressor patients) is reported in the paper. Results and caveats for the whole study, not just this receptor: In validation, the model predicted progression to ophthalmopathy a median of around 6.5 months before onset, with about 64% sensitivity and more than 72% specificity. Sample size was not statistically predetermined, and blinding of investigators to group allocation was not performed. Blood samples also contained most of the expanded thyroid clonotypes (frequency above 0.001), which suggests that blood repertoires may reflect thyroid immune responses. A model built on a 13 V-J signature distinguished ophthalmopathy from stable hyperthyroidism, reaching 85% to 90% sensitivity and under 84% specificity in cross-validation and 80%/75% in testing.

Moderately to severely active disease, a Clinical Activity Score of at least 3, a NOSPECS grade of at least 4, and a duration under 3 months were present in ophthalmopathy patients. The study excluded patients with uncontrolled infections, other autoimmune diseases, pregnancy or lactation. Diagnoses were based on clinical symptoms, serum thyroxine and TRAb, thyroid ultrasound and orbital computed tomography. PBMCs were isolated from about 9.2 ml of fresh peripheral blood by Ficoll-Paque density gradient centrifugation. Trizol reagent was used to extract total RNA, and RNA quality was then checked on an Agilent 2100 Bioanalyzer. The TCR beta CDR3 regions were amplified from RNA transcripts. For the first round of RT-PCR on the TCR CDR3, the HTBI primer set was used together with the Qiagen OneStep RT-PCR kit. A second multiplex PCR round built the libraries, followed by size selection and purification. The libraries were sequenced on an Illumina HiSeq2000 using paired-end 100 bp reads. The authors' analysis ran thus. SOAPnuke was used to process the raw data, removing reads that contained adapters or uncalled bases, had a mean Phred below 15, or lacked an exact match to the constant primer or identifier. COPE v1.2.5 was used to merge the high-quality paired reads, and each unique nucleotide sequence was defined as a clonotype. Clonotypes were aligned to IMGT TRBV, TRBD and TRBJ reference segments using MiTCR v1.1. The analysis included only V-J combinations with a frequency above 0.0001, which together covered around 99% of the repertoires. A TCS score was defined as the ratio of F50 (clonal expansion) to E x V (chaos), with BLOSUM62-based TCRdist applied between CDR3 peptides within each V-J. Welch's t-statistics and random forest reduced around 510 V-J features to under 15, which were used in a naive Bayes classifier (R e1071). The public reads were quality trimmed at Q25 with fastp and then assembled into clones with MiXCR by TCRdb, keeping productive beta chains. Identical CDR3 protein sequences are pooled into one entry, listed with their most common genes and DNA. The V and J calls reflect TCRdb's pipeline rather than the authors' work. The sample table lists 600,000 to 650,000 distinct CDR3 sequences, roughly 20% of them with a count of one. Roughly a third of the sample is held by the ten biggest clonotypes.

The cysteine opens and the phenylalanine closes a CDR3 of 18 amino acids. Only the CDR3 DNA stays, 54 bases, in frame from base 1. The junction shows trimming of 0 bases on V and 0 bases on J, and the gene matches do not reach 4 bases of it. For CDR1 and CDR2, the germline V gene (reference sequence) lists SGHKS and YYEKEE. This clonotype was counted at least ten times. It has no known antigen specificity. No clone much larger than this one lies a single base away; base qualities are absent. Material: blood. This chain joins TRBV5-5 to TRBJ2-1, with TRBD2 identical over 12 junction bases. The receptor was isolated from a man aged 30 to 39 with Graves' ophthalmopathy. The CDR3 region reads CASSLGLAGANSYNEQFF. The nucleotide sequence is TGTGCCAGCAGCTTGGGACTAGCGGGAGCAAACTCCTACAATGAGCAGTTCTTC.